A selection of T cell receptor beta chains follows, all from one sample in a study of blood T cell repertoires in COVID-19. Libraries were prepared by immunoSEQ multiplex PCR; TCRdb keeps only in-frame clonotypes and omits some of them. The profile shows approximately 280,000 clones, approximately 86% of them singletons. Sequencing used PBMCs or T cells enriched from blood (not recorded which). The receptors shown here come from a woman aged 18 to 35 who had recovered from COVID-19. CDR3s include the opening cysteine and the closing phenylalanine or tryptophan. Each record gives: D gene, V gene, J gene, clone size, CDR3 protein, CDR3 DNA. D genes are given only for firm matches. The size entry is marked missing in some rows and otherwise reads once, few, many or a size class.

>.|TRBV7-9|TRBJ2-2|medium-sized
CASSLNTGNTGELFF
TGTGCCAGCAGCTTAAACACAGGGAACACCGGGGAGCTGTTTTTT
>.|TRBV3-1/TRBV3-2|TRBJ1-6|.
CASSQGDWGALHF
TGTGCCAGCAGCCAAGGGGACTGGGGGGCCCTCCACTTT
>TRBD2|TRBV28|TRBJ2-5|once
CASSLSDGLAGQETQYF
TGTGCCAGCAGTTTATCGGATGGGCTAGCGGGGCAAGAGACCCAGTACTTC
>.|TRBV27|TRBJ2-2|.
CASSDYINTGELFF
TGTGCCAGCAGCGACTATATTAACACCGGGGAGCTGTTTTTT
>.|TRBV6-5|TRBJ1-5|once
CASSSAGSNQPQHF
TGTGCCAGCAGTAGCGCCGGGTCTAATCAGCCCCAGCATTTT
>TRBD2|TRBV30|TRBJ2-5|.
CAWSVLAGGKRTQYF
TGTGCCTGGAGTGTACTCGCGGGGGGCAAGAGAACCCAGTACTTC
>.|TRBV7-9|TRBJ2-1|.
CASSARDSQRNEQFF
TGTGCCAGCAGCGCCCGGGACTCCCAACGCAATGAGCAGTTCTTC
>.|TRBV5-1|TRBJ1-1|.
CASSLGLRIATGEAFF
TGCGCCAGCAGCTTGGGCTTACGTATCGCCACGGGTGAAGCTTTCTTT
>TRBD2|TRBV7-2|TRBJ2-7|.
CASSLGREYYEQYF
TGTGCCAGCAGCTTAGGGCGGGAGTACTACGAGCAGTACTTC
>.|TRBV29-1|TRBJ2-5|.
CSAVLVGVETQYF
TGCAGCGCCGTTCTTGTGGGAGTGGAGACCCAGTACTTC
>.|TRBV15|TRBJ1-4|.
CATSRDQVQTNEKLFF
TGTGCCACCAGCAGAGATCAAGTACAGACTAATGAAAAACTGTTTTTT
>.|TRBV19|TRBJ2-3|.
CASRQPGGSTDTQYF
TGTGCCAGTCGGCAACCCGGGGGAAGCACAGATACGCAGTATTTT
>.|TRBV7-9|TRBJ2-5|.
CASGTGETQYF
TGTGCCAGCGGGACTGGAGAGACCCAGTACTTC
>.|TRBV27|TRBJ2-5|.
CASSQAPLRETQYF
TGTGCCAGCAGTCAAGCCCCCTTGCGGGAGACCCAGTACTTC
>TRBD2|TRBV3-1/TRBV3-2|TRBJ2-1|.
CASSHLTSGRTYNEQFF
TGTGCCAGCAGCCATCTTACTAGCGGGAGAACCTACAATGAGCAGTTCTTC
>TRBD2|TRBV3-1/TRBV3-2|TRBJ2-7|once
CASSRQGLAGNEQYF
TGTGCCAGCAGCCGTCAGGGACTAGCGGGAAACGAGCAGTACTTC
>TRBD1|TRBV7-9|TRBJ1-3|once
CASSLSTLKDRVGNTIYF
TGTGCCAGCAGCTTATCTACCCTCAAGGACAGGGTTGGAAACACCATATATTTT
>TRBD1|TRBV5-4|TRBJ1-2|.
CASSLENRGYGYTF
TGTGCCAGCAGCTTGGAAAACAGGGGCTATGGCTACACCTTC
>TRBD1|TRBV28|TRBJ1-5|.
CASSPDRENQPQHF
TGTGCCAGCAGTCCCGACAGGGAGAATCAGCCCCAGCATTTT
>.|TRBV24-1|TRBJ2-5|.
CATSDFSFGGKETQYF
TGTGCCACCAGTGATTTTAGCTTTGGGGGGAAGGAGACCCAGTACTTC
>.|TRBV3-1/TRBV3-2|TRBJ2-5|.
CASSQVIAQRETQYF
TGTGCCAGCAGCCAAGTAATAGCCCAGCGGGAGACCCAGTACTTC
>TRBD1|TRBV24-1|TRBJ2-1|once
CATSDNRGLSYNEQFF
TGTGCCACCAGTGACAACAGGGGGCTCTCCTACAATGAGCAGTTCTTC
>.|TRBV27|TRBJ2-2|.
CASSHRAGELFF
TGTGCCAGCAGCCACCGGGCCGGGGAGCTGTTTTTT
>.|TRBV28|TRBJ1-2|once
CASSLRGAYGYTF
TGTGCCAGCAGTTTACGGGGGGCCTATGGCTACACCTTC
>TRBD1|TRBV28|TRBJ2-3|.
CASSSDRPSTDTQYF
TGTGCCAGCAGTTCGGACAGGCCTAGCACAGATACGCAGTATTTT
>TRBD2|TRBV6-5|TRBJ2-2|.
CASRTTSVNTGELFF
TGTGCCAGCAGGACAACTAGCGTGAACACCGGGGAGCTGTTTTTT
>.|TRBV6-5|TRBJ2-6|.
CASSYSGSGANVLTF
TGTGCCAGCAGTTACTCCGGGTCTGGGGCCAACGTCCTGACTTTC
>.|TRBV7-9|TRBJ2-3|.
CATELRGWSDTQYF
TGTGCCACCGAACTTCGGGGTTGGTCAGATACGCAGTATTTT
>TRBD1|TRBV28|TRBJ2-7|.
CASNGAGGILLTYEQYF
TGTGCCAGCAATGGGGCAGGGGGTATTCTTTTGACCTACGAGCAGTACTTC
>.|TRBV9|TRBJ2-2|.
CASSSSFGGGPGELFF
TGTGCCAGCAGCTCTAGCTTTGGCGGTGGCCCCGGGGAGCTGTTTTTT
>.|TRBV7-9|TRBJ2-5|.
CASSLTPFPQETQYF
TGTGCCAGCAGCCTAACCCCCTTTCCTCAAGAGACCCAGTACTTC
>.|TRBV10-3|TRBJ1-5|.
CAIRSRGQPQHF
TGTGCCATCAGGTCTCGGGGGCAGCCCCAGCATTTT
>.|TRBV7-3|TRBJ2-2|once
CASSLNAAGELFF
TGTGCCAGCAGCTTAAATGCGGCCGGGGAGCTGTTTTTT
>.|TRBV2|TRBJ1-5|.
CASSVHAGQPQHF
TGTGCCAGCAGTGTGCACGCGGGACAGCCCCAGCATTTT
>TRBD2|TRBV25-1|TRBJ2-3|.
CASSEFGGSPTDTQYF
TGTGCCAGCAGTGAATTTGGCGGGAGTCCCACAGATACGCAGTATTTT
>TRBD1|TRBV4-1|TRBJ1-1|.
CASSQTGRNTEAFF
TGCGCCAGCAGCCAGACAGGGCGGAACACTGAAGCTTTCTTT
>TRBD1|TRBV6-5|TRBJ2-7|.
CASSYSRTGRYYEQYF
TGTGCCAGCAGTTACTCGCGGACAGGGCGCTACTACGAGCAGTACTTC
>.|TRBV12-3/TRBV12-4|TRBJ2-2|.
CASTETGELFF
TGTGCCAGCACTGAGACCGGGGAGCTGTTTTTT
>.|TRBV3-1/TRBV3-2|TRBJ2-7|.
CASSQDPVWAFYEQYF
TGTGCCAGCAGCCAAGATCCAGTCTGGGCGTTTTACGAGCAGTACTTC
>TRBD2|TRBV10-3|TRBJ2-7|.
CAISVILAGGSGEQYF
TGTGCCATCAGTGTTATCCTAGCGGGAGGATCTGGGGAGCAGTACTTC
>TRBD1|TRBV24-1|TRBJ2-3|.
CATSGGTATDTQYF
TGTGCCACCAGTGGGGGGACAGCCACAGATACGCAGTATTTT
>TRBD2|TRBV5-5|TRBJ2-3|.
CASSLGGRSTDTQYF
TGTGCCAGCAGCTTGGGCGGGAGAAGCACAGATACGCAGTATTTT
>TRBD2|TRBV7-2|TRBJ2-7|once
CASRLGTSGYYEQYF
TGTGCCAGCAGGCTCGGGACTAGCGGGTACTACGAGCAGTACTTC
>TRBD2|TRBV11-2|TRBJ2-2|.
CASSRLAFTGELFF
TGTGCCAGCAGCCGACTAGCATTCACCGGGGAGCTGTTTTTT